The clone carrying this T cell receptor (beta chain) was counted a few times. The germline CDR1 and CDR2 sequences are SGHTA and FQGNSA. The CDR3 loop spans 13 amino acids. The germline V and J ends were trimmed by 1 base and 5 bases, with 8 bases remaining between them. The record originates from a study of patients and donors after allogeneic stem cell transplantation. TCRdb re-called the RT-PCR reads through MiXCR, storing one row per CDR3 protein. Of about 960,000 distinct CDR3 sequences listed, roughly 18% are singletons. The sequence was collected from a human donor who was either an allogeneic HSCT recipient or a stem cell or donor lymphocyte infusion donor (not recorded which). It is not recorded whose cells these are; they may come from a transplant donor. Sequences were obtained from blood, either unsorted or a sorted T cell fraction (not recorded which). The J gene is TRBJ1-1, the V gene TRBV7-2, with unresolved D. The CDR3: CASSLERTTEAFF. The CDR3 nucleotides read TGTGCCAGCAGCTTAGAGCGGACGACTGAAGCTTTCTTT.